This TCR beta chain comes out of a study of blood T cell repertoires in COVID-19. Study-wide context: The United States, Italy and Spain provided the acute and convalescent COVID-19 samples.

Authors' analysis steps: Cell counts per sample came from amplifying reference gene primers. Generated by immunoSEQ multiplex PCR, the TCRdb table keeps only in-frame clones and is missing some. V and J calls plus clone size are reproduced from that table; the DNA served to infer D and trimming. The repertoire holds under 90,000 clones, with about 88% as singletons. The V gene's germline CDR1 is SQVTM and CDR2 ANQGSEA. V dropped 6 bases and J dropped 0 bases, with 11 bases sitting between them. The CDR3 has 13 residues. This clonotype was sampled from a man aged 65 to 79 with active or convalescent COVID-19. Specimen: peripheral blood. The rearrangement joins TRBV29-1 to TRBJ1-1; weak D call: TRBD1 (5 bases). CDR3 DNA sequence: TGCAGCGTGGGGACTGCCTTGAACACTGAAGCTTTCTTT. Translating gives CSVGTALNTEAFF.